This T cell receptor (beta chain) was profiled in a study of CD8+ T cells in alopecia areata. Looking at the study overall: Treated patients swallowed 5 to 10 mg of oral tofacitinib twice daily.

cDNA reverse transcribed from extracted RNA served as the sequencing template. Libraries were prepared by immunoSEQ multiplex PCR; TCRdb keeps only in-frame clonotypes and omits some of them. The sample holds some 130,000 clones, under 60% seen once. About this clone: Its target is unknown.

Whole-study findings and limits: Tissue-resident alphabeta T cells belonging to normal skin likewise get sequenced within scalp specimens. The study found higher clonality in lesional than normal scalp, especially in alopecia totalis/universalis. With patients, TCR sharing proved less clear than in mice, a difference possibly related to HLA.

The germline V gene has CDR1 SGHTS and CDR2 YDEGEE. CDR3 length equals 14 residues. The ends were cut back, 3 bases at V and 2 bases at J, with 11 bases in the middle. The sequenced sample was CD4+ T cells sorted from blood, obtained at week 0. This clonotype originated in a human donor with alopecia areata. The J gene is TRBJ1-1, the V gene TRBV5-8; no definite D call. The CDR3 region is CASSSWTYNTEAFF. The DNA for the CDR3 is TGTGCCAGCAGCTCGTGGACCTATAACACTGAAGCTTTCTTT.